These 24 T cell receptor beta chains came from one sample sequenced in a study of response to subunit inactivated influenza vaccine. TCRdb reprocessed the RT-PCR reads with MiXCR, giving one entry per CDR3 protein. The sample lists about 520,000 distinct CDR3 sequences; roughly 7.6% were seen once. The sample in question was PBMCs from blood, obtained roughly 24 months after vaccination. The receptors shown here come from a man between 50 and 69 years old who received an inactivated influenza vaccine.

This clonotype was recorded at least ten times. J is TRBJ2-1 and V is TRBV28; 12 bases agree with TRBD2. The CDR3 extends over 16 amino acids. The V gene's germline CDR1 is MDHEN and CDR2 SYDVKM. V shed 7 bases and J 7 bases; nucleotides not matched to a gene: 11. The DNA of the CDR3 is TGTGCCAGCATCCGAGCCGGGACTAGCGGGTTTAATGAGCAGTTCTTC. It yields the protein CASIRAGTSGFNEQFF.

This clonotype was detected many times. The J gene is TRBJ1-4, the V gene TRBV19; 8 bases agree with TRBD1. The V gene end was trimmed by 4 bases and the J gene end by 5 bases; junction bases not matched to a gene: 6. The CDR3 length is 15 residues. Looked up from germline, CDR1 is LNHDA and CDR2 is SQIVND (reference sequence). The DNA for the CDR3 is TGTGCCAGTAGTAGACCGGGACAGGAGAATGAAAAACTGTTTTTT. It specifies CASSRPGQENEKLFF.

This clonotype was detected only a few times. This chain joins TRBV20-1 and TRBJ1-1; D remains ambiguous. V was cut by 7 bases and J by 0 bases, with 6 bases left in between. CDR1 and CDR2 (germline): DFQATT, SNEGSKA (reference sequence). The CDR3 consists of 11 residues. CDR3 in DNA: TGCAGTGGTATACTGAACACTGAAGCTTTCTTT. This sequence encodes CSGILNTEAFF.

The J gene is TRBJ2-7, the V gene TRBV28; the match to TRBD2 covers 16 bases. This CDR3 comprises 16 residues. Trimming took 3 bases from V and 7 from J; bases not matched to a gene: 6. Germline CDR1 reads MDHEN; CDR2 reads SYDVKM. The CDR3 protein is CASSFVAGLAGGEQYF. CDR3 bases: TGTGCCAGCAGTTTCGTGGCGGGACTAGCGGGAGGGGAGCAGTACTTC.

The chain carries TRBV15 and TRBJ2-1, with 15 bases that match TRBD2. The CDR3 is 18 residues long. V lost 3 bases and J lost 0; bases outside the gene matches: 3. Germline V gives CDR1 LNHNV, CDR2 YYDKDF (reference sequence). CDR3 sequence: CATSSGLAGGSSYNEQFF. DNA for the CDR3: TGTGCCACCAGCAGTGGACTAGCGGGAGGGAGCTCCTACAATGAGCAGTTCTTC.

Only a few counts were recorded for this clonotype. The gene calls are TRBV7-9 and TRBJ1-5, with D tentatively TRBD1 (5 bases). This CDR3 region has 13 residues. The V gene lost 3 bases and the J gene lost 8 bases, with 11 bases spanning the gap. The germline CDR1 and CDR2 sequences are SEHNR and FQNEAQ (reference sequence). The CDR3 bases are TGTGCCAGCAGCTTCGGGGGTAAGGAGCCCCAGCATTTT. This translates into CASSFGGKEPQHF.

The chain couples TRBV10-3 to TRBJ2-7; 7 bases map to TRBD1. With 10 bases clipped from V and 3 bases from J, the junction kept 6 bases outside the gene matches. The CDR3 is 12 residues long. Looked up from germline, CDR1 is ENHRY and CDR2 is SYGVKD. The CDR3 region has the DNA TGTGCCAGCCGGACAGGAAGCTACGAGCAGTACTTC. It encodes CASRTGSYEQYF.

This clonotype was seen many times. The J gene is TRBJ2-5, the V gene TRBV10-3; 7 nucleotides match TRBD2. The CDR3 is 15 residues long. Germline assignment: CDR1 ENHRY and CDR2 SYGVKD. With 0 bases clipped from V and 5 bases from J, the junction kept 6 bases outside the gene matches. The chain's CDR3 is CAISESELARETQYF. CDR3 sequence (DNA): TGTGCCATCAGTGAGTCCGAACTAGCGAGGGAGACCCAGTACTTC.

This clonotype was found many times. The chain is built from TRBV5-1 and TRBJ1-4, with TRBD1 as a possible D gene (6 bases). This CDR3 contains 14 residues. The V end lost 0 bases, the J end lost 7 bases, and 10 bases lay between the germline ends. Per germline, CDR1 SGHRS and CDR2 YFSETQ. The CDR3 sequence is CASSLGGQTEKLFF. The CDR3 nucleotides are TGCGCCAGCAGCTTGGGCGGACAGACTGAAAAACTGTTTTTT.

This clonotype was observed a handful of times. This rearrangement joins TRBV20-1 to TRBJ2-3, with D uncertain. Germline CDR1 and CDR2: DFQATT and SNEGSKA (reference sequence). The CDR3 runs 12 residues. V lost 0 bases and J lost 7, with 8 bases in between. In DNA, the CDR3 is TGCAGTGCTAGAGATCCTCCCAATACGCAGTATTTT. This gives the protein CSARDPPNTQYF.

A remark on this clonotype: A read error may account for a junction end that differs from germline. The rearrangement uses TRBV6-5 and TRBJ2-7, with 9 bases matching TRBD1. CDR3 length: 16 residues. Germline values: CDR1 MNHEY, CDR2 SVGAGI. CDR3 protein: CASSDSGTGYSYEQYF. In DNA form, the CDR3 reads TGTGCCAGCAGTGACTCCGGGACAGGGTACTCCTACGAGCAGTACTTC.

The chain couples TRBV7-8 to TRBJ2-7, with D possibly TRBD1 on 5 matching bases. V dropped 3 bases and J dropped 4 bases, with 19 bases sitting between them. Germline CDR1 SGHVS, CDR2 FQNEAQ. CDR3 length: 16 amino acids. CDR3 loop: CASSLILQASYYEQYF. The CDR3 nucleotides read TGTGCCAGCAGCTTGATTCTACAGGCGAGTTATTACGAGCAGTACTTC.

This clonotype was recorded many times. The rearrangement uses TRBV5-1 and TRBJ2-3; the D gene is possibly TRBD2 (6 bases). The CDR3 length is 15 residues. Trimming shortened V by 2 bases and J by 2 bases, and 12 bases separated the two germline ends. Germline CDR1 SGHRS, CDR2 YFSETQ. The CDR3 coding sequence is TGCGCCAGCAGCTTCGGGAGCCCCCTCACAGATACGCAGTATTTT. This sequence encodes CASSFGSPLTDTQYF.

The V call is TRBV9, the J call TRBJ2-3, with TRBD2 matching 12 bases. The CDR3 is 16 residues long. After removal of 3 bases from V and 0 bases from J, the junction contained 2 bases not matched to a gene. CDR1 is SGDLS, CDR2 YYNGEE, per germline. CDR3 residues: CASSALAGGSTDTQYF. The CDR3 DNA sequence: TGTGCCAGCAGCGCACTAGCGGGGGGTAGCACAGATACGCAGTATTTT.

The rearrangement uses TRBV5-6 and TRBJ2-6, with 7 bases that match TRBD2. Germline loops: CDR1 SGHDT, CDR2 YYEEEE. This CDR3 spans 18 amino acids. Trimming removed 5 bases from V and 0 bases from J; junction bases left unmatched: 11. The CDR3 reads CASRGRESTLSGANVLTF. The CDR3 bases are TGTGCCAGCAGGGGGCGGGAGTCCACCCTCTCTGGGGCCAACGTCCTGACTTTC.

In DNA form, the CDR3 reads TGCAGCTCTACCTCCGGGACTAGCTCTGAGCAGTTCTTC. Translating gives CSSTSGTSSEQFF. The rearrangement uses TRBV29-1 and TRBJ2-1, with TRBD2 matching 9 bases. The CDR3 contains 13 residues. J was trimmed by 9 bases and V by 8 bases; bases with no gene match: 11. CDR1 and CDR2 from the germline V gene are SQVTM and ANQGSEA.

V is TRBV10-3 and J is TRBJ2-1; the D gene is possibly TRBD2 (5 bases). Germline loops: CDR1 ENHRY, CDR2 SYGVKD. V was cut by 4 bases and J by 4 bases, with 11 bases left in between. The CDR3 spans 14 residues. The DNA of the CDR3 is TGTGCCATCAGTGGTGATAGCGCATACAATGAGCAGTTCTTC. Amino acid sequence: CAISGDSAYNEQFF.

The chain couples TRBV5-6 to TRBJ2-7; D might be TRBD1 or TRBD2, each matching 6 bases. Trimming took off 0 bases at V and 5 bases at J, with 12 bases between the two ends. The germline V gene has CDR1 SGHDT and CDR2 YYEEEE. CDR3 length: 14 amino acids. CDR3 sequence: CASSLAGARNEQYF. For the CDR3, the DNA is TGTGCCAGCAGCTTGGCGGGGGCGCGCAACGAGCAGTACTTC. Full variable domain (outside the CDR3, taken from reference TRBV5-6 and TRBJ2-7): DAGVTQSPTHLIKTRGQQVTLRCSPKSGHDTVSWYQQALGQGPQFIFQYYEEEERQRGNFPDRFSGHQFPNYSSELNVNALLLGDSALYLCASSLAGARNEQYFGPGTRLTVT.

V is TRBV6-1 and J is TRBJ2-1, with 9 nucleotides matching TRBD1. In germline, CDR1 is MNHNS, CDR2 SASEGT. The J segment lost 7 bases and the V segment lost 2 bases, leaving 9 bases of the junction unmatched. The length of the CDR3 is 16 residues. For the CDR3, the DNA is TGTGCCAGCAGTGAATTAGCCGGGACAGGGTTGAATGAGCAGTTCTTC. Residues: CASSELAGTGLNEQFF.

The chain carries TRBV5-1 and TRBJ1-1; no firm D call. Germline V gene sequence: CDR1 SGHRS, CDR2 YFSETQ. Between the trimmed V and J ends, which lost 1 base and 1 base, there was a span of 8 bases. The CDR3 is made up of 14 amino acids. CDR3 sequence (DNA): TGCGCCAGCAGCTTGAAAAGCGCGAACACTGAAGCTTTCTTT. Translated: CASSLKSANTEAFF.

The chain uses TRBV12-3 or TRBV12-4 and TRBJ2-2; unclear D gene. The CDR3 is made up of 14 amino acids. V gave up 6 bases and J gave up 8 bases, with 16 bases separating them. The chain's CDR3 is CASSKTFLEGELFF. CDR3 in DNA: TGTGCCAGCAGCAAGACTTTCCTTGAAGGGGAGCTGTTTTTT.

This clonotype was seen a few times. The chain carries TRBV6-7 and TRBJ1-2, with D perhaps matching TRBD1 (6 bases). TRBV6-7 is assigned to the ORF class and has an uncertain function. The CDR3 consists of 16 residues. The V and J ends lost 8 bases and 3 bases respectively, with 22 bases between them. DNA for the CDR3: TGTGCCAGCCTAAAAGAGGAAACAGGGTCCCACTATGGCTACACCTTC. It yields the protein CASLKEETGSHYGYTF.

The chain combines TRBV2 with TRBJ1-5; TRBD1 might be the D (5 bases). The germline gives CDR1 SNHLY, CDR2 FYNNEI. V shed 8 bases and J shed 4 bases, with 12 bases lying between them. The CDR3 contains 13 residues. CDR3 in DNA: TGTGCCAGCCGTAAGGGGACTAATCAGCCCCAGCATTTT. Protein product: CASRKGTNQPQHF.

This clonotype was found many times. The CDR3 sequence: CASSDGTHEQYF. The DNA for the CDR3 is TGTGCCAGCTCGGATGGGACGCACGAGCAGTACTTC. The chain combines TRBV18 with TRBJ2-7; D is perhaps TRBD1 or TRBD2 (5 bases each). In germline, CDR1 is KGHSH, CDR2 LQKENI. This CDR3 has 12 residues. Trimming cost V 6 bases and J 5 bases, with 11 bases left between them.